The entry that follows covers one T cell receptor beta chain sequence. This sample is part of a study of OX40 agonist ivuxolimab in advanced cancers. Study as a whole: Intravenous ivuxolimab was administered to patients every 2 weeks at 0.01 to 10 mg/kg.

Measured with immunoSEQ multiplex PCR; TCRdb has only the in-frame clones, and not every one. The sample records nearly 25,000 clones, approximately 80% being singletons. The origin of this receptor is an adult with an advanced solid tumor such as melanoma, head and neck, liver or kidney cancer. Here the sequenced sample was CD4+ or CD8+ T cells sorted from blood, taken in a trial of the OX40 agonist ivuxolimab.

DNA for the CDR3: TGTGCCAGCAGTATGGAGGAGGCTCAGCCCCAGCATTTT. Translation: CASSMEEAQPQHF. V gene TRBV6-1 combines with J gene TRBJ1-5; the D is unclear. CDR1 and CDR2 (germline): MNHNS, SASEGT. The CDR3 contains 13 residues. Trimming stripped 5 bases from V and 6 bases from J, with 11 bases between.